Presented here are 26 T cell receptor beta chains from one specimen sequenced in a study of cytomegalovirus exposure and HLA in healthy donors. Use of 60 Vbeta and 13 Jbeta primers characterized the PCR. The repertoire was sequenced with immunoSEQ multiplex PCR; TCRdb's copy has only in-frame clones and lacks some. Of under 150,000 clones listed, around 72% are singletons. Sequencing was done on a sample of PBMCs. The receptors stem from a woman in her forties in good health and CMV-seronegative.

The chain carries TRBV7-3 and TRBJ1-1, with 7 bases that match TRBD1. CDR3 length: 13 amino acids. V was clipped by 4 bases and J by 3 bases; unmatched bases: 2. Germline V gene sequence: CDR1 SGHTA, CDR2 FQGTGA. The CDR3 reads CASSYQGDTEAFF. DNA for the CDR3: TGTGCCAGCAGCTACCAGGGGGACACTGAAGCTTTCTTT.

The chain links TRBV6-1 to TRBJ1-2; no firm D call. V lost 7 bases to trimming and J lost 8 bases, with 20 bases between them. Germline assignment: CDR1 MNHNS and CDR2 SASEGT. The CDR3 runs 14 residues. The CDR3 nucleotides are TGTGCCAGCACTGCCTCAGAGACATTGGGCGGCTACACCTTC. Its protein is CASTASETLGGYTF.

The CDR3 bases are TGTGCCAGCAGCTTACTCGGGAGCACTGAAGCTTTCTTT. It encodes CASSLLGSTEAFF. This chain links TRBV7-9 with TRBJ1-1; no reliable D call. Germline CDR1 SEHNR, CDR2 FQNEAQ (reference sequence). Trimming pared 2 bases from V and 4 bases from J, leaving 8 bases between. This CDR3 comprises 13 residues.

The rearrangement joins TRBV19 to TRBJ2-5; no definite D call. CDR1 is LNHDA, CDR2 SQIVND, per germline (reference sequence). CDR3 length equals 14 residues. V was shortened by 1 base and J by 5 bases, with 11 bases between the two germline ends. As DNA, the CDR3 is TGTGCCAGTAGTATAGTTGCAGATTCCGAGACCCAGTACTTC. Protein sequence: CASSIVADSETQYF.

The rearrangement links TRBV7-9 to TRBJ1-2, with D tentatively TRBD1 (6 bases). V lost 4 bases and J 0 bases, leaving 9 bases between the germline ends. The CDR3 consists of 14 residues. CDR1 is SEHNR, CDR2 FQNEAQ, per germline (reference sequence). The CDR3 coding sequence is TGTGCCAGCAGCTGGGGACACGCTAACTATGGCTACACCTTC. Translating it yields CASSWGHANYGYTF.

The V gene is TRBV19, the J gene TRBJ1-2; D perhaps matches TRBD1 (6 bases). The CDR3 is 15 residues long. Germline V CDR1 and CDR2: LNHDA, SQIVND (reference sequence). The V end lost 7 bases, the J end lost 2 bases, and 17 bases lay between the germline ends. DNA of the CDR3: TGTGCCAGTAACGCGCTCCCGGGACAAAACTATGGCTACACCTTC. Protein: CASNALPGQNYGYTF.

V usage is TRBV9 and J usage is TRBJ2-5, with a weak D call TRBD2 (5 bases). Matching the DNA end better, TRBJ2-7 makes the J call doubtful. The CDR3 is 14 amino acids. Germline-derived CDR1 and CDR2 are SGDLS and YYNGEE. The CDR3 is CASSVSGLAYEQYF. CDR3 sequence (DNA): TGTGCCAGCAGCGTCAGCGGCTTAGCCTACGAGCAGTACTTC.

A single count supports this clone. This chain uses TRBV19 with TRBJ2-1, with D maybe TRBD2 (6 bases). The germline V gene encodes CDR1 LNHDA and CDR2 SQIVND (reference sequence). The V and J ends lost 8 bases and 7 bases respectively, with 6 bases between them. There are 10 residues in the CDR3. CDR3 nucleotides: TGTGCCAGTGGACTAAATGAGCAGTTCTTC. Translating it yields CASGLNEQFF.

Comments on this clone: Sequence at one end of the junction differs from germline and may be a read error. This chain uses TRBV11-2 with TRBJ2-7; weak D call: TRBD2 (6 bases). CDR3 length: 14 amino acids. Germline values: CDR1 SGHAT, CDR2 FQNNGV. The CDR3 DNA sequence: TGTGCCGGCAGCTCTAGCGTCCCCTCCTACGAGCAGTACTTC. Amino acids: CAGSSSVPSYEQYF.

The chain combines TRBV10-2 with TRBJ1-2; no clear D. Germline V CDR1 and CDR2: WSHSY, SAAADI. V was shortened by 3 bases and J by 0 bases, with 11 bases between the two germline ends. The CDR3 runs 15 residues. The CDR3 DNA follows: TGCGCCAGCAGTGACGGCAGCGAAGCTAACTATGGCTACACCTTC. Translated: CASSDGSEANYGYTF.

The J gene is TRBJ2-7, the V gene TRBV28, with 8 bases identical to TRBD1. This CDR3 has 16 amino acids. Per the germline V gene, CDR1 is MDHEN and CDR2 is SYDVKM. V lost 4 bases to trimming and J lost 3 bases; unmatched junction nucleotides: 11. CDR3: CASSSQSGGLGYEQYF. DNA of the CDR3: TGTGCCAGCAGTTCCCAATCAGGGGGCCTAGGCTACGAGCAGTACTTC.

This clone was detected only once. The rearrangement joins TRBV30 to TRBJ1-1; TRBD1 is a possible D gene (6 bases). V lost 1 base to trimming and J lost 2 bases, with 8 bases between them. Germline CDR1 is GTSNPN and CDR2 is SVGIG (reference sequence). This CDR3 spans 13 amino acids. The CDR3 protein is CAWSGTANTEAFF. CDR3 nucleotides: TGTGCCTGGAGTGGGACAGCAAACACTGAAGCTTTCTTT.

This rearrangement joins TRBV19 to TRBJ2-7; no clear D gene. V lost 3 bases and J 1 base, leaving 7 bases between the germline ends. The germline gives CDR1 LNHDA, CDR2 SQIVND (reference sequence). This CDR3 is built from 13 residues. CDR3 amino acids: CASSMAHSYEQYF. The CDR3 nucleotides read TGTGCCAGTAGTATGGCACATTCCTACGAGCAGTACTTC.

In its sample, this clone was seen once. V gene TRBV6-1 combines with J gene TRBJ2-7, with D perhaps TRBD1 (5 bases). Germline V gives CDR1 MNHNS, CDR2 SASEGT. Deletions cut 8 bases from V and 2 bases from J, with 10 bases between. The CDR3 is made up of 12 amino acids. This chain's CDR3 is CASRQKTYEQYF. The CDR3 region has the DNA TGTGCCAGCCGACAGAAAACCTACGAGCAGTACTTC.

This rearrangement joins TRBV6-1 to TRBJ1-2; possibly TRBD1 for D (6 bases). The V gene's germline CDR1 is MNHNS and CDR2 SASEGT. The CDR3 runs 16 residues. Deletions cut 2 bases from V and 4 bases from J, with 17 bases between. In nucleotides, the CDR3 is TGTGCCAGCAGTGAAATCTTTCCAGGGGCGGTCTATGGCTACACCTTC. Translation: CASSEIFPGAVYGYTF.

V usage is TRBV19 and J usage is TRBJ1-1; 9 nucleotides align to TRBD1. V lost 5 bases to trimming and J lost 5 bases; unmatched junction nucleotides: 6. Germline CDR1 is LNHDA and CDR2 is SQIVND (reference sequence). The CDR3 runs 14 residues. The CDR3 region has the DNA TGTGCCAGTAGTCCACAGGGGGCAGGAACTGAAGCTTTCTTT. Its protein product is CASSPQGAGTEAFF.

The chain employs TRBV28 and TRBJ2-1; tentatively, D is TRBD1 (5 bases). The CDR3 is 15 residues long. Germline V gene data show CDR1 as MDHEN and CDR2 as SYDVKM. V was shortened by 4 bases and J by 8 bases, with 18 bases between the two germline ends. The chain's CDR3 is CASSWRSKGVHEQFF. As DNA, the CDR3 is TGTGCCAGCAGTTGGAGAAGTAAAGGGGTTCATGAGCAGTTCTTC.

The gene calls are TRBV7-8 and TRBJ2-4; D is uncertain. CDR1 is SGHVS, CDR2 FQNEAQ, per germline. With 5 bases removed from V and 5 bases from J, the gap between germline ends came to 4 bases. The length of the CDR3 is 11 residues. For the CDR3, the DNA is TGTGCCAGCAGCACGGAAAACATTCAGTACTTC. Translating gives CASSTENIQYF. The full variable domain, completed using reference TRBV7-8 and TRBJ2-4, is GAGVSQSPRYKVAKRGQDVALRCDPISGHVSLFWYQQALGQGPEFLTYFQNEAQLDKSGLPSDRFFAERPEGSVSTLKIQRTQQEDSAVYLCASSTENIQYFGAGTRLSVL.

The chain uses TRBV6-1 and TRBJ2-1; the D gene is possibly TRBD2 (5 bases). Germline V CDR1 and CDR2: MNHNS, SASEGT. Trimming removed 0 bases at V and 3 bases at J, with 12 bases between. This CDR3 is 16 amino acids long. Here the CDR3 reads CASSEAPSGYYNEQFF. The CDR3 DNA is TGTGCCAGCAGTGAAGCCCCCAGCGGTTACTACAATGAGCAGTTCTTC.

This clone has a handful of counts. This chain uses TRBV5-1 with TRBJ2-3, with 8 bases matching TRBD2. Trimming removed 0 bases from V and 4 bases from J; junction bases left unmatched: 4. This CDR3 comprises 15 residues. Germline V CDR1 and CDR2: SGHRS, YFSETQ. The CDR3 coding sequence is TGCGCCAGCAGCTTGGGTAGCGGGGTGGCAGATACGCAGTATTTT. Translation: CASSLGSGVADTQYF.

The CDR3 nucleotides read TGTGCCAGCACCCCGCAGTCCACCTACGAGCAGTACTTC. It is translated as CASTPQSTYEQYF. The chain has TRBV6-1 and TRBJ2-7; no firm D call. In germline, CDR1 is MNHNS, CDR2 SASEGT. The CDR3 runs 13 residues. Trimming removed 7 bases at V and 2 bases at J, with 12 bases between.

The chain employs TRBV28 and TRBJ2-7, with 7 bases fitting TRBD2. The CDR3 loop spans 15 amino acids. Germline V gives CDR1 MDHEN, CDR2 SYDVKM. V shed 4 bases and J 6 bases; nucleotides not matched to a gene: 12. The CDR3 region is CASSWSGIKTGEQYF. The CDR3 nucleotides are TGTGCCAGCAGTTGGAGCGGGATCAAAACGGGCGAGCAGTACTTC.

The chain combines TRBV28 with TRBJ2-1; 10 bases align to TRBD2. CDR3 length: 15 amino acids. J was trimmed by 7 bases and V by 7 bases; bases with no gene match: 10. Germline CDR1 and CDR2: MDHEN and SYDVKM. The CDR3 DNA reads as TGTGCCAGCAACAGCCTAGCGGGAGCCTCAAATGAGCAGTTCTTC. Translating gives CASNSLAGASNEQFF.

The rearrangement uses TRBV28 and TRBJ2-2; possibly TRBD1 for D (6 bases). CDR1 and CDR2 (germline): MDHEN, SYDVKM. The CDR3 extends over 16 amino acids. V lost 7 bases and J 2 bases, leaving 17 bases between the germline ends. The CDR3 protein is CASKSLSGHNTGELFF. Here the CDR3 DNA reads TGTGCCAGCAAAAGCCTCTCGGGACACAACACCGGGGAGCTGTTTTTT. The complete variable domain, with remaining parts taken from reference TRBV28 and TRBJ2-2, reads DVKVTQSSRYLVKRTGEKVFLECVQDMDHENMFWYRQDPGLGLRLIYFSYDVKMKEKGDIPEGYSVSREKKERFSLILESASTNQTSMYLCASKSLSGHNTGELFFGEGSRLTVL.

This CDR3 is CASSALAGGYNEQFF. CDR3 nucleotides: TGTGCCAGCAGCGCCCTTGCGGGGGGATACAATGAGCAGTTCTTC. This rearrangement joins TRBV7-3 to TRBJ2-1, with 8 bases fitting TRBD2. The ends lost 5 bases at V and 4 bases at J; junction bases unmatched: 7. This CDR3 is 15 amino acids long. In germline, CDR1 is SGHTA, CDR2 FQGTGA.

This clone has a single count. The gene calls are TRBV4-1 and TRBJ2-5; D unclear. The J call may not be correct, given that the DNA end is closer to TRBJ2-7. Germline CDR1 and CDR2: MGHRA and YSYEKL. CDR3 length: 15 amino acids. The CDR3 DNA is TGCGCCAGCAGCCAAGTTTTAACAGAGAGCTACGAGCAGTACTTC. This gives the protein CASSQVLTESYEQYF.